This T cell receptor (beta chain) was identified in a study of response to subunit inactivated influenza vaccine. Study findings and constraints: Few new T cells, the authors suggested, are recruited by each seasonal influenza vaccination.

Trimming shortened V by 4 bases and J by 7 bases, and 11 bases separated the two germline ends. The CDR3 is made up of 12 amino acids. The V gene's germline CDR1 is SGHNT and CDR2 YYREEE (reference sequence). In this sample, this clonotype turned up many times. Its specificity is unknown. TCRdb processed the RT-PCR reads anew with MiXCR; each CDR3 protein has one entry. The sample holds 450,000 to 600,000 distinct CDR3 sequences, approximately 15% seen once. The TCR sequence derives from a man between 50 and 69 years old who received an inactivated influenza vaccine. This specimen consisted of CD4+ T cells sorted from PBMCs, obtained less than 30 months after vaccination. The V and J genes are TRBV5-4 and TRBJ1-1; a possible D gene is TRBD1 (5 bases). CDR3 amino acids: CASSPAGGEAFF. The CDR3, as DNA: TGTGCCAGCAGCCCGGCGGGGGGTGAAGCTTTCTTT.